This T cell receptor beta chain was sequenced in a study of blood T cell repertoires in COVID-19. Study information: The analysed material was cDNA or gDNA that came from T cells, B-cell-depleted T cells, or PBMCs.

In the source study's methods: Estimation of nucleated cell counts relied on the amplification of reference gene primers. Here immunoSEQ multiplex PCR was the method, and the copy in TCRdb shows in-frame clones only, minus some. For V, J and clone size, that table is used; D and trimming come from the DNA. The sample yields about 310,000 clones, 89% seen once. CDR1 is LGHDT, CDR2 YNNKEL, per germline (reference sequence). The V and J ends lost 4 bases and 1 base respectively, with 13 bases between them. The CDR3 totals 15 residues. Individuals drawn from 24 US areas were roughly 18 to 100 years old. Cohort assignment relied on participant-reported clinical history.

Sample: PBMCs or T cells enriched from blood (not recorded which). The chain recombines TRBV3-1 (or the pseudogene TRBV3-2) with TRBJ2-5, with D perhaps matching TRBD1 (5 bases). The receptor was derived from a woman aged 40 to 55 who had recovered from COVID-19. The CDR3 protein is CASSPRWGGQETQYF. The DNA for the CDR3 is TGTGCCAGCAGCCCCAGATGGGGCGGCCAAGAGACCCAGTACTTC.